This T cell receptor beta chain was found in a study of metastatic and nonmetastatic thyroid tumors. Findings and caveats of the study: In blood and tumor, TCR beta diversity was reportedly significantly higher in malignant thyroid tumors than in benign nodules.

Germline V CDR1 and CDR2: MDHEN, SYDVKM. The CDR3 loop spans 14 amino acids. V lost 5 bases to trimming and J lost 7 bases, with 16 bases between them. All patients reached thyroid surgery having received no treatment beforehand. Of note for this clone: The antigen is not known.

TCRdb re-called the PCR reads with MiXCR. The sample shows fewer than 40,000 clones, roughly 29% of them seen only once. This TCR was sampled from a female donor with papillary thyroid cancer or a benign thyroid nodule (not recorded which). Some clones in this sample may be carry-over from other donors' samples. The source material was blood. J is TRBJ2-3 and V is TRBV28; D not resolved. The CDR3 DNA reads TGTGCCAGCAGTCCCGTCGATCGTGAAAATACGCAGTATTTT. This gives the protein CASSPVDRENTQYF. Full variable domain (rest looked up from reference TRBV28 and TRBJ2-3): DVKVTQSSRYLVKRTGEKVFLECVQDMDHENMFWYRQDPGLGLRLIYFSYDVKMKEKGDIPEGYSVSREKKERFSLILESASTNQTSMYLCASSPVDRENTQYFGPGTRLTVL.